The clone carrying this T cell receptor (beta chain) showed up just a few times. This sample was taken from a study of molecular identifiers for immune sequencing clone quantification. The CDR3 totals 17 residues. CDR1 is LGHNA, CDR2 YSLEER, per germline. V lost 0 bases, J lost 3 bases, and 8 bases stayed unmatched. TCRdb itself ran the PCR reads through MiXCR, one entry per CDR3 protein. The table lists a few hundred thousand distinct CDR3 sequences, 20% to 25% of them singletons. Material for sequencing was naive CD8+ T cells from blood, with Jurkat cell RNA spiked in. Subset reported: FACS-sorted CD8+CD4-CCR7+CD45RA+ naive T cells. The source of this sequence is a human donor in good health. Some libraries in this study had Jurkat cell RNA spiked in. The J gene is TRBJ2-1, the V gene TRBV4-3, with 7 bases lining up with TRBD2. The CDR3 region is CASSQDSQRGHYNEQFF. CDR3 DNA sequence: TGCGCCAGCAGCCAAGACAGTCAGCGGGGCCACTACAATGAGCAGTTCTTC.